This TCR beta chain was recovered during a study of T cells in Graves' hyperthyroidism and ophthalmopathy. The study's findings and limits: Most thyroid clonotypes with frequency above 0.001 were detected in blood.

This clonotype appeared a few times. No antigen is known for it. The TCR beta CDR3 regions underwent amplification using RNA transcripts as the source. The TCR CDR3 was amplified in a first-round RT-PCR using the HTBI primer set. TCRdb called the multiplex PCR reads again in MiXCR, with one record for every CDR3 protein. The table has about 640,000 distinct CDR3 sequences, under 25% seen once. V was pared by 6 bases and J by 0 bases, with 13 bases between. CDR3 size: 15 residues. This receptor was taken from a man younger than 40 with Graves' ophthalmopathy. Sequencing used blood. The chain is built from TRBV12-3 or TRBV12-4 and TRBJ2-3, with D possibly matching TRBD1 (6 bases). The CDR3 region has the DNA TGTGCCAGCAGCCACGACAGGATTAGCACAGATACGCAGTATTTT. Residues: CASSHDRISTDTQYF.